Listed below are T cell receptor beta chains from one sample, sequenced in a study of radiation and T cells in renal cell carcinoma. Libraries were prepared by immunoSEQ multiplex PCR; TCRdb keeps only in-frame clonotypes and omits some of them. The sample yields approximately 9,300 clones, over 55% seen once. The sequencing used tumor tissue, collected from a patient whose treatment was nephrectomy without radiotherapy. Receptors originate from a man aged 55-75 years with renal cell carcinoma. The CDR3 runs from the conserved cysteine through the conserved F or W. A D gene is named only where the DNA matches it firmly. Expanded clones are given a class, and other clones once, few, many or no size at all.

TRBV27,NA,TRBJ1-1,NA,CASSLSGGLEAFF,TGTGCCAGCAGTTTATCGGGGGGGCTTGAAGCTTTCTTT
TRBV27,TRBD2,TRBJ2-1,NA,CASSSTLAGERFF,TGTGCCAGCAGTTCTACCCTAGCGGGGGAGCGGTTCTTC
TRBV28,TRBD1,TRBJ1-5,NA,CATTGTGNQPQHF,TGTGCCACCACCGGGACAGGCAATCAGCCCCAGCATTTT
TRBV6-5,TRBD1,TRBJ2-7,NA,CASSYPDRANEQYF,TGTGCCAGCAGTTATCCGGACAGGGCGAACGAGCAGTACTTC
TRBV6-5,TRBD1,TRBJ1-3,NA,CASSLTGGSGNTIYF,TGTGCCAGCAGCCTGACAGGGGGCTCTGGAAACACCATATATTTT
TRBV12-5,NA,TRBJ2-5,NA,CASGLDGQPQETQYF,TGTGCTAGTGGTTTGGATGGACAGCCCCAAGAGACCCAGTACTTC
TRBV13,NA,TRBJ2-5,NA,CASSLSGKEETQYF,TGTGCCAGCAGCTTATCAGGGAAGGAGGAGACCCAGTACTTC
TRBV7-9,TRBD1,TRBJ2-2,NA,CASSPRGTGGFTGELFF,TGTGCCAGCAGCCCCAGAGGGACAGGGGGATTTACCGGGGAGCTGTTTTTT
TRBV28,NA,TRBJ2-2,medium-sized,CASSSQLFGELFF,TGTGCCAGCAGTTCGCAACTCTTCGGGGAGCTGTTTTTT
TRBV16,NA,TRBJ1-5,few,CASSLRQGNQPQHF,TGTGCCAGCAGCCTACGGCAGGGGAATCAGCCCCAGCATTTT
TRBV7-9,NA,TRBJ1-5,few,CASSLAEGPQHF,TGTGCCAGCAGCTTAGCTGAGGGGCCCCAGCATTTT
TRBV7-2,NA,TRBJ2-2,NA,CASSPLGGTGELFF,TGTGCCAGCAGCCCCCTGGGTGGCACCGGGGAGCTGTTTTTT
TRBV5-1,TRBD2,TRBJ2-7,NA,CASRGGTSVAYEQYF,TGCGCCAGCAGAGGGGGGACTAGCGTCGCCTACGAGCAGTACTTC
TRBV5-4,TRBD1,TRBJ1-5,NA,CASNVWDRGQPQHF,TGTGCCAGCAACGTCTGGGACAGGGGCCAGCCCCAGCATTTT
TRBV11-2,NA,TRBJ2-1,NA,CASSLDLLNEQFF,TGTGCCAGCAGCTTAGACCTCCTCAATGAGCAGTTCTTC
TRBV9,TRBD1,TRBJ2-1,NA,CASSGGTVSYNEQFF,TGTGCCAGCAGCGGGGGGACAGTATCCTACAATGAGCAGTTCTTC
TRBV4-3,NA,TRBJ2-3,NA,CASSQGRVAELIFF,TGCGCCAGCAGCCAAGGACGAGTAGCGGAACTTATCTTTTTT
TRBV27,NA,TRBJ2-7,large,CASSPGLSYEQYF,TGTGCCAGCAGTCCGGGACTGTCCTACGAGCAGTACTTC
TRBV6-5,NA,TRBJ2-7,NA,CASSNSRVHEQYF,TGTGCCAGCAGCAATAGCAGGGTCCACGAGCAGTACTTC
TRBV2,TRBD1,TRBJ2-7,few,CASSEALQGAASRDEQYF,TGTGCCAGCAGTGAAGCCCTACAGGGGGCCGCGAGTCGGGACGAGCAGTACTTC
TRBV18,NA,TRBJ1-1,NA,CASSPNPGWSTEAFF,TGTGCCAGCTCACCTAACCCGGGGTGGAGCACTGAAGCTTTCTTT
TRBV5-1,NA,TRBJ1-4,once,CASSLEGVLNEKLFF,TGCGCCAGCAGCCTAGAGGGGGTCCTTAATGAAAAACTGTTTTTT
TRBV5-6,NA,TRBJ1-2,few,CASSLAGASRASGYTF,TGTGCCAGCAGCTTGGCCGGGGCATCGAGAGCAAGTGGCTACACCTTC
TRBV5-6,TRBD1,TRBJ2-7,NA,CASSSGTGIREQYF,TGTGCCAGCAGCTCCGGGACAGGGATTAGGGAGCAGTACTTC
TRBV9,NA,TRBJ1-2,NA,CASSGPSREANYGYTF,TGTGCCAGCAGCGGTCCTTCTAGGGAAGCTAACTATGGCTACACCTTC
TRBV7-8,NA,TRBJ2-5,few,CASSVGLMGETQYF,TGTGCCAGCAGCGTAGGACTAATGGGGGAGACCCAGTACTTC
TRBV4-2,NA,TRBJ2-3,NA,CASSTGGTVSTDTQYF,TGTGCCAGCAGCACAGGCGGGACTGTCAGCACAGATACGCAGTATTTT
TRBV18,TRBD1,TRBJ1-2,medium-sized,CASSPDRGPYGYTF,TGTGCCAGCTCGCCGGACAGGGGGCCTTATGGCTACACCTTC
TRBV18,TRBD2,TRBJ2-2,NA,CASSPGLAVTGELFF,TGTGCCAGCTCTCCGGGACTAGCGGTTACCGGGGAGCTGTTTTTT
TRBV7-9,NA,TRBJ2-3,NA,CASSQGVGDTDTQYF,TGCGCCAGCAGCCAAGGGGTCGGCGACACAGATACGCAGTATTTT
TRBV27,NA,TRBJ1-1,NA,CASRTRGEYTEAFF,TGTGCCAGCAGGACCCGTGGGGAATACACTGAAGCTTTCTTT
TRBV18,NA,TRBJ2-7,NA,CASSPPRLVDYEQYF,TGTGCCAGCTCACCACCGCGGCTAGTTGACTACGAGCAGTACTTC
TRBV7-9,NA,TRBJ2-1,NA,CASSLPRRNRTYNEQFF,TGTGCCAGCAGCTTACCCCGCAGGAACAGGACCTACAATGAGCAGTTCTTC
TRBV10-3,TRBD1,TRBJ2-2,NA,CAISLGQGLGELFF,TGTGCCATCAGTCTAGGACAGGGCTTGGGGGAGCTGTTTTTT
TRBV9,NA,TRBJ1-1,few,CASNQGPGNEAFF,TGTGCCAGCAACCAGGGCCCCGGGAATGAAGCTTTCTTT
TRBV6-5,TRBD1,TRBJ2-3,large,CASKTGGTDTQYF,TGTGCCAGCAAAACAGGGGGCACAGATACGCAGTATTTT
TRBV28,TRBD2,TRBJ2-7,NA,CASRLAEKGEQYF,TGTGCCAGCAGGCTAGCGGAAAAAGGCGAGCAGTACTTC
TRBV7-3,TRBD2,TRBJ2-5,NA,CASSRTSDQETQYF,TGTGCCAGCAGCAGGACTAGCGACCAAGAGACCCAGTACTTC
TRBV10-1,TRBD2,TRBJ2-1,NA,CASNHPRGGSSYNEQFF,TGCGCCAGCAACCATCCCCGGGGGGGGAGCTCCTACAATGAGCAGTTCTTC
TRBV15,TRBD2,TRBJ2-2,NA,CATSRDNAGVAGELFF,TGTGCCACCAGCAGAGATAACGCGGGAGTAGCCGGGGAGCTGTTTTTT
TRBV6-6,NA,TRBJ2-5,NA,CASSSIGRGPQETQYF,TGTGCCAGCAGTTCCATCGGAAGGGGTCCCCAAGAGACCCAGTACTTC
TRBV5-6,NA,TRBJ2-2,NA,CASSLTGSSTGELFF,TGTGCCAGCAGCTTGACAGGGTCCTCCACCGGGGAGCTGTTTTTT